This T cell receptor beta chain was retrieved from a study of spatial heterogeneity in lung cancer. Study at large: Sequence detection consistently recorded a greater number of beta-chain than alpha-chain sequences.

Every cDNA TCR molecule received its own unique molecular identifier. Each CDR3 protein gets one entry after TCRdb re-called the 5' RACE reads with MiXCR. Here the sample spans about 20,000 distinct CDR3 sequences, roughly 5.7% being singletons. Study-level results: Counts of expanded intratumoral alpha and beta TCRs tracked tumor mutation counts.

Specified time point: sample taken at primary tumor resection. V lost 5 bases to trimming and J lost 6 bases, with 20 bases between them. The CDR3 covers 15 residues. This clonotype is deemed medium-sized. Its target is not known. This beta chain appears as a stray read in a library generated for alpha chains; its size is not informative. The material was lung tumor tissue, obtained at surgery. The sequence derives from a female donor with early-stage non-small cell lung cancer. The V gene is TRBV12-3 or TRBV12-4, the J gene TRBJ2-7; a possible D gene is TRBD2 (6 bases). The CDR3 DNA sequence: TGTGCCAGCAGTCGCGGGGCACCCCCCCTAGGCGAGCAGTACTTC. It yields the protein CASSRGAPPLGEQYF.